This TCR beta chain is drawn from a study of OX40 agonist ivuxolimab in advanced cancers. Study-level background: Patients received ivuxolimab, an agonistic anti-OX40 (CD134) antibody.

Trimming left V 5 bases short and J 5 bases short, with 8 bases between. This CDR3 contains 12 residues. The germline gives CDR1 LNHNV, CDR2 YYDKDF (reference sequence). Produced via immunoSEQ multiplex PCR; TCRdb's table is partial and in-frame only. The table lists over 65,000 clones, 70% to 85% of them singletons. The material sequenced was CD4+ or CD8+ T cells sorted from blood, taken in a trial of the OX40 agonist ivuxolimab. This receptor was identified in an adult with an advanced solid tumor such as melanoma, head and neck, liver or kidney cancer. The chain links TRBV15 to TRBJ2-3; D is unresolved. The CDR3 coding sequence is TGTGCCACCAGCGTCCGGTTAGATACGCAGTATTTT. Its protein product is CATSVRLDTQYF.